Listed below are T cell receptor beta chains from one sample, sequenced in a study of shared clonotypes between healthy human individuals. Some clones are missing from TCRdb's copy, which holds only in-frame ones; the method was immunoSEQ multiplex PCR. The sample carries 850,000 to 1,200,000 clones, roughly 80% recorded once. The sequenced sample was memory CD4+ T cells sorted from blood. The source of these receptors is a man between 18 and 29 years old in good health. Both conserved end residues are part of each CDR3. A D gene is named only where the DNA matches it firmly. Size values are once, few and many counts, or a class for expanded clones, and some rows have none.

d_call,clone_size,j_call,v_call,cdr3_nt,cdr3_aa
TRBD1,few,TRBJ1-3,TRBV5-1,TGCGCCAGCAGCTCGGGACAGGCTACCTCTGGAAACACCATATATTTT,CASSSGQATSGNTIYF
-,few,TRBJ1-2,TRBV2,TGTGCCAGCGGAGGGCGACTTCAGGGCACCTTC,CASGGRLQGTF
-,once,TRBJ1-3,TRBV7-2,TGTGCCAGCAGCTTAGTGGGAGGAGGCTTCTTCTCTGGAAACACCATATATTTT,CASSLVGGGFFSGNTIYF
-,-,TRBJ1-2,TRBV29-1,TGCAGCGTTGGAGGCTCTAACTATGGCTACACCTTC,CSVGGSNYGYTF
TRBD2,-,TRBJ2-2,TRBV2,TGTGCCAGCAGCGATAGGACTAGCGGGAGCAGGGAGCTGTTTTTT,CASSDRTSGSRELFF
TRBD2,-,TRBJ2-1,TRBV5-4,TGTGCCAGCAGCTCCCAGTCGACTAGCGGGGCTAACAATGAGCAGTTCTTC,CASSSQSTSGANNEQFF
-,once,TRBJ1-1,TRBV5-1,TGCGCCAGCAGCCTCGGATCGTGGGAGGGGACTGAAGCTTTCTTT,CASSLGSWEGTEAFF
-,many,TRBJ2-7,TRBV5-1,TGCGCCAGCAGCTTGGGGGCGACAGGACCTTACGAGCAGTACTTC,CASSLGATGPYEQYF
TRBD1,-,TRBJ1-6,TRBV6-5,TGTGCCAGCAGTGGACAGGGGGGATATTCACCCCTCCACTTT,CASSGQGGYSPLHF
TRBD1,-,TRBJ1-4,TRBV9,TGTGCCAGCAGCGCCCAGCCCTCCGGGACAGGGACTGAAAAACTGTTTTTT,CASSAQPSGTGTEKLFF
-,few,TRBJ1-5,TRBV19,TGTGCCAGTAGTATTGGCATAAATAGCAATCAGCCCCAGCATTTT,CASSIGINSNQPQHF
TRBD1,once,TRBJ1-2,TRBV27,TGTGCCAGCAGTTTATCGGGACAGGGGAAAAGGGTAACCTTC,CASSLSGQGKRVTF
TRBD2,once,TRBJ2-3,TRBV9,TGTGCCAGCAGCGTAGATCAGCGGGGGGGAACAGATACGCAGTATTTT,CASSVDQRGGTDTQYF
TRBD2,-,TRBJ2-2,TRBV5-1,TGCGCCAGCAGCCGAATAATTAGCGGGGGGAACACCGGGGAGCTGTTTTTT,CASSRIISGGNTGELFF
TRBD2,-,TRBJ2-7,TRBV7-6,TGTGCCAGCAGCAGACTAGCGGGAGTCAACTACGAGCAGTACTTC,CASSRLAGVNYEQYF
TRBD1,many,TRBJ1-2,TRBV19,TGTGCCAGTACCACGGACCGGGACAGGGACGGCTACACCTTC,CASTTDRDRDGYTF
-,-,TRBJ2-7,TRBV10-2,TGCGCCAGCAGTGACAGCAACGAGCAGTACTTC,CASSDSNEQYF
TRBD1,-,TRBJ2-7,TRBV7-6,TGTGCCAGCAGCTTCAGTCCTACCAGGGGGTCCATCTCCTACGAGCAGTACTTC,CASSFSPTRGSISYEQYF
-,-,TRBJ1-4,TRBV7-2,TGTGCCAGCAGCTTAAAACCTGGGGGGGGAGGCAATGAAAAACTGTTTTTT,CASSLKPGGGGNEKLFF
TRBD1,-,TRBJ1-6,TRBV27,TGTGCCAGCAGTTTGGGTGACAGGGTAGCCTATAATTCACCCCTCCACTTT,CASSLGDRVAYNSPLHF
-,-,TRBJ1-5,TRBV7-2,TGTGCCAGCAGCCTACAGGGTAGACAGCCCCAGCATTTT,CASSLQGRQPQHF
TRBD2,-,TRBJ2-1,TRBV6-6,TGTGCCAGCAGTTACAGCGTGGCGGGGGGGCCCGGTGAGCAGTTCTTC,CASSYSVAGGPGEQFF
-,-,TRBJ2-1,TRBV7-3,TGTGCCAGCAGCAAGGTGGGGTCCAACTCCTACAATGAGCAGTTCTTC,CASSKVGSNSYNEQFF
-,-,TRBJ1-1,TRBV19,TGTGCCAGTAGTATAGATCGAAGAGGGGAAGCTTTCTTT,CASSIDRRGEAFF
-,-,TRBJ1-1,TRBV27,TGTGCCAGCAGTTTTGCTGACCCGAACACTGAAGCTTTCTTT,CASSFADPNTEAFF
-,few,TRBJ2-2,TRBV7-2,TGTGCCAGCAGGGCCGGGGATACCACCGGGGAGCTGTTTTTT,CASRAGDTTGELFF
-,-,TRBJ2-5,TRBV9,TGTGCCAGCAGCGTAGGATCCGCCATCCAAGAGACCCAGTACTTC,CASSVGSAIQETQYF
-,-,TRBJ2-3,TRBV14,TGTGCCAGCAGCCAATGGAGTAGCGGACTCACAGATACGCAGTATTTT,CASSQWSSGLTDTQYF
-,-,TRBJ1-3,TRBV6-6,TGTGCCAGCAGTTGGGACAAAGCGGAGCGGTATTTT,CASSWDKAERYF
-,-,TRBJ2-1,TRBV5-1,TGCGCCAGCAGTTACACATCAGTCTCCTACAATGAGCAGTTCTTC,CASSYTSVSYNEQFF
-,-,TRBJ1-6,TRBV5-6,TGTGCCAGCAGCTTGGTTTCGGGTTCACCCCTCCACTTT,CASSLVSGSPLHF
-,-,TRBJ1-5,TRBV21-1,TGTGCCAGCAACCGGGACAGGGGGCATCAGCCCCAGCATTTT,CASNRDRGHQPQHF
-,many,TRBJ2-3,TRBV5-1,TGCGCCAGCAGTGCGGGATCCCAACTTAGCACAGATACGCAGTATTTT,CASSAGSQLSTDTQYF
-,-,TRBJ1-6,TRBV2,TGTGCCAGCAGTGAAACAAGGACTAATTCACCCCTCCACTTT,CASSETRTNSPLHF
TRBD2,-,TRBJ2-7,TRBV27,TGTGCCAGCAGTCCCTTCCCGGCGGGAGGACCTCTCGAGCAGTACTTC,CASSPFPAGGPLEQYF
TRBD2,-,TRBJ2-7,TRBV23-1,TGCGCCAGCAGTCACCTTTTCCAGCACGTGGCGGGAGGGGCCTCCTACGAGCAGTACTTC,CASSHLFQHVAGGASYEQYF